These 3 T cell receptor beta chains were sequenced from one sample in a study of blood T cells in healthy people across ages. A sample-barcoded 5' primer and a J-beta primer mix were used in a second PCR of roughly 7 to 11 cycles. TCRdb re-derived calls from the 5' RACE reads in MiXCR, one entry per CDR3 protein. The sample records around 970,000 distinct CDR3 sequences, roughly 47% being singletons. The sample taken for sequencing was blood. All receptors come from a woman aged 60 to 75 in good health.

This clonotype was detected ten times or more. The V gene is TRBV7-2, the J gene TRBJ1-5; D not certain. The CDR3 consists of 14 residues. Looked up from germline, CDR1 is SGHTA and CDR2 is FQGNSA. V was trimmed by 5 bases and J by 5 bases, leaving 13 bases between them. The CDR3 protein is CASSPGPIDQPQHF. CDR3 nucleotides: TGTGCCAGCAGCCCTGGACCCATTGATCAGCCCCAGCATTTT.

This rearrangement joins TRBV27 to TRBJ2-5, with D uncertain. Trimming pared 6 bases from V and 11 bases from J, leaving 16 bases between. Looked up from germline, CDR1 is MNHEY and CDR2 is SMNVEV (reference sequence). The CDR3 is 12 amino acids. The chain's CDR3 is CASRDPMREQYF. The CDR3 DNA sequence: TGTGCCAGCAGGGACCCAATGCGTGAGCAGTACTTC.

The chain joins TRBV4-3 to TRBJ2-4; 11 bases are a match to TRBD2. The J call may be faulty, since TRBJ2-7 better matches the DNA end. This CDR3 region has 15 residues. Germline V gives CDR1 LGHNA, CDR2 YSLEER. This CDR3 is CASSRQLAGENEQYF. CDR3 nucleotides: TGCGCCAGCAGCCGACAACTAGCGGGAGAAAACGAGCAGTACTTC.